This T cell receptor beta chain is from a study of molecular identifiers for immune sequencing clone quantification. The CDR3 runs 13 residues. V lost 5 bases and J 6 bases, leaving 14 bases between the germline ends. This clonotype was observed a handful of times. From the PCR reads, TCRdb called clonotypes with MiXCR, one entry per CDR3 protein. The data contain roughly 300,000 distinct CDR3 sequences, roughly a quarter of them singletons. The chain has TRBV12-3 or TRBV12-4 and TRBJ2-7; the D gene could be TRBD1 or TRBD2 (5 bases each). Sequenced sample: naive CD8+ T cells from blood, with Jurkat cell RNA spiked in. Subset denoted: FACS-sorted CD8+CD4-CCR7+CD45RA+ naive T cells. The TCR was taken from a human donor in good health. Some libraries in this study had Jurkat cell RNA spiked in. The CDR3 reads CASSAGAGAEQYF. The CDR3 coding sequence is TGTGCCAGCAGTGCCGGGGCTGGGGCCGAGCAGTACTTC.